This passage covers 17 T cell receptor beta chains from one sample sequenced in a study of shared clonotypes between healthy human individuals. The table came from immunoSEQ multiplex PCR; TCRdb's copy has only in-frame clones and leaves some out. The table lists over a million clones, more than 95% of them singletons. The sample comprised naive CD4+ T cells sorted from blood. Subset defined: CD45RA+ positively selected. These receptors were obtained from a man in his thirties or forties in good health.

This rearrangement joins TRBV28 to TRBJ1-2, with TRBD1 matching over 7 bases. The CDR3 has 14 residues. After removal of 7 bases from V and 9 bases from J, the junction contained 14 bases not matched to a gene. The germline V gene has CDR1 MDHEN and CDR2 SYDVKM. CDR3 sequence reads: CASTMQGGLGSYTF. As DNA, the CDR3 is TGTGCCAGCACCATGCAGGGGGGGCTCGGGAGCTACACCTTC.

The V call is TRBV5-8, the J call TRBJ2-5; 8 bases are shared with TRBD1. CDR1 and CDR2 from the germline V gene are SGHTS and YDEGEE. The CDR3 is 14 residues long. V lost 4 bases, J lost 7 bases, and 9 bases stayed unmatched. The CDR3 spells CASSIDRGLRTQYF. CDR3 DNA sequence: TGTGCCAGCAGCATTGACAGGGGATTGAGGACCCAGTACTTC.

This chain links TRBV30 with TRBJ2-3, with 7 bases matching TRBD1. In germline, CDR1 is GTSNPN, CDR2 SVGIG (reference sequence). V was clipped by 0 bases and J by 5 bases; unmatched bases: 5. The CDR3 contains 14 residues. The CDR3 DNA is TGTGCCTGGAGTGTACAGAACAGGGGAGATACGCAGTATTTT. Residues: CAWSVQNRGDTQYF.

This chain joins TRBV7-9 and TRBJ1-1; 7 nucleotides align to TRBD1. The CDR3 spans 14 residues. The germline gives CDR1 SEHNR, CDR2 FQNEAQ (reference sequence). The junction had 7 bases not matched to a gene; V was cut back by 2 bases and J by 7 bases. CDR3 DNA sequence: TGTGCCAGCAGCTTAAAAGGGGGCGGGGGTGAAGCTTTCTTT. Its protein product is CASSLKGGGGEAFF.

V and J are TRBV5-1 and TRBJ1-4; TRBD1 aligns across 8 bases. The ends lost 1 base at V and 6 bases at J; junction bases unmatched: 5. Looked up from germline, CDR1 is SGHRS and CDR2 is YFSETQ. The CDR3 contains 15 residues. CDR3 residues: CASSLTGTGDEKLFF. The CDR3 DNA reads TGCGCCAGCAGCTTGACCGGGACAGGTGATGAAAAACTGTTTTTT.

This clone was observed once. This same CDR3 is encoded by further DNA sequences in the sample. The chain recombines TRBV6-1 with TRBJ1-1; a possible D gene is TRBD1 (5 bases). V lost 4 bases and J lost 2, with 8 bases in between. From germline, CDR1 is MNHNS and CDR2 SASEGT. The CDR3 spans 13 residues. CDR3: CASSGQPNTEAFF. CDR3 DNA sequence: TGTGCCAGCAGTGGACAGCCAAACACTGAAGCTTTCTTT.

This rearrangement joins TRBV5-1 to TRBJ2-5; D may correspond to TRBD1 or TRBD2 (5 bases each). The CDR3 has 13 amino acids. V was cut by 2 bases and J by 14 bases, with 19 bases left in between. Germline CDR1 SGHRS, CDR2 YFSETQ. The CDR3 spells CASSFTGTADPYF. The CDR3 DNA is TGCGCCAGCAGCTTTACCGGGACCGCAGACCCCTACTTC.

The gene calls are TRBV11-2 and TRBJ2-3; perhaps TRBD2 as D (6 bases). The germline V gene encodes CDR1 SGHAT and CDR2 FQNNGV. Trimming left V 0 bases short and J 2 bases short, with 12 bases between. The CDR3 has 16 amino acids. For the CDR3, the DNA is TGTGCCAGCAGCTTAGATTGGACTATCCCCACAGATACGCAGTATTTT. Translated, it gives CASSLDWTIPTDTQYF.

V usage is TRBV2 and J usage is TRBJ2-1; the match to TRBD2 covers 9 bases. Germline CDR1 SNHLY, CDR2 FYNNEI. V dropped 6 bases and J dropped 5; count of bases not matched to a gene: 8. CDR3 length equals 15 residues. The CDR3: CASSPGTSLHNEQFF. DNA for the CDR3: TGTGCCAGCAGCCCCGGGACTAGCCTCCACAATGAGCAGTTCTTC.

V and J are TRBV9 and TRBJ1-2, with D uncertain. V gave up 6 bases and J gave up 5 bases, with 17 bases separating them. There are 14 residues in the CDR3. CDR1 is SGDLS and CDR2 is YYNGEE in the germline V gene. The CDR3 loop reads CASTYSRGGYGYTF. CDR3 nucleotides: TGTGCCAGCACCTACAGCCGGGGTGGGTATGGCTACACCTTC.

The chain has TRBV5-1 and TRBJ1-4; D not certain. V lost 0 bases and J 4 bases, leaving 7 bases between the germline ends. This CDR3 spans 14 amino acids. Germline CDR1 reads SGHRS; CDR2 reads YFSETQ. The CDR3 nucleotides read TGCGCCAGCAGCTTGGGGCAGCGTAATGAAAAACTGTTTTTT. It codes for CASSLGQRNEKLFF.

This clone was seen just once. J is TRBJ2-7 and V is TRBV28, with 9 bases fitting TRBD2. The CDR3 runs 14 residues. The V segment lost 6 bases and the J segment 3 bases; nucleotides outside the gene matches: 6. Germline CDR1 is MDHEN and CDR2 is SYDVKM. The CDR3 coding sequence is TGTGCCAGCAGATGGACTAGCGACCTCTACGAGCAGTACTTC. It codes for CASRWTSDLYEQYF.

The chain recombines TRBV5-6 with TRBJ1-4; no definite D call. The CDR3 loop spans 13 amino acids. V was clipped by 1 base and J by 10 bases, with 11 bases between them. Germline V gene lookup returns CDR1 SGHDT and CDR2 YYEEEE. Here the CDR3 DNA reads TGTGCCAGCAGCTTGTTTTATATTGGAAAACTGTTTTTT. This gives the protein CASSLFYIGKLFF.

The chain uses TRBV18 and TRBJ2-1; unclear D gene. Trimming stripped 2 bases from V and 4 bases from J, with 6 bases between. From germline, CDR1 is KGHSH and CDR2 LQKENI. CDR3 length equals 13 residues. The CDR3 nucleotides are TGTGCCAGCTCACCAAATAGATACAATGAGCAGTTCTTC. As protein: CASSPNRYNEQFF.

The chain recombines TRBV27 with TRBJ2-1; D is possibly TRBD1 (6 bases). CDR3 length: 14 residues. With 8 bases removed from V and 5 bases from J, the gap between germline ends came to 16 bases. Germline CDR1 is MNHEY and CDR2 is SMNVEV (reference sequence). The CDR3 sequence: CASAMDSSHNEQFF. Written as DNA, the CDR3 is TGTGCCAGCGCCATGGACAGCAGCCACAATGAGCAGTTCTTC.

This sequence joins TRBV5-5 and TRBJ1-3, with D perhaps TRBD1 (6 bases). Deletions cut 4 bases from V and 5 bases from J, with 19 bases between. The CDR3 covers 16 residues. The germline gives CDR1 SGHKS, CDR2 YYEKEE (reference sequence). The CDR3 sequence is CASSLGVLGGRNTIYF. In DNA, the CDR3 is TGTGCCAGCAGCCTAGGGGTTCTTGGGGGGCGAAACACCATATATTTT.

Worth noting for this clone: One end of the junction is discordant with germline, which a read error may explain. The rearrangement links TRBV29-1 to TRBJ2-5; 9 bases are shared with TRBD2. The CDR3 is 15 amino acids. Looked up from germline, CDR1 is SQVTM and CDR2 is ANQGSEA. The CDR3 DNA reads TGCAGCGTTGTCGCGACTAGCGGCCTCCAAGGGACCCAGTACTTC. Translation: CSVVATSGLQGTQYF.